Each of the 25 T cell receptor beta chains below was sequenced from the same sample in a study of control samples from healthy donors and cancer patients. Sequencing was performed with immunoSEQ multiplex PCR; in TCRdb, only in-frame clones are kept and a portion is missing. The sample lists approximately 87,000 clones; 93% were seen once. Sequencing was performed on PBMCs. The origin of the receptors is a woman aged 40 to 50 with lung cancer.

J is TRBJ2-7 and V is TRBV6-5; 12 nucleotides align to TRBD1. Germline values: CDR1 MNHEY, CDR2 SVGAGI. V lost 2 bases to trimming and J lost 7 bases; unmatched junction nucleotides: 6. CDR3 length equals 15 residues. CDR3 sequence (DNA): TGTGCCAGCAGTTACGGGACAGGGGGCGCTTGGGAGCAGTACTTC. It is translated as CASSYGTGGAWEQYF.

CDR3 protein: CASSLQGGSNQPQHF. The CDR3 nucleotides read TGTGCCAGCAGTTTACAGGGGGGAAGCAATCAGCCCCAGCATTTT. This chain connects TRBV7-9 to TRBJ1-5, with TRBD1 matching 8 bases. J lost 1 base, V lost 6 bases, and 5 bases had no gene match. CDR1 is SEHNR and CDR2 is FQNEAQ in the germline V gene (reference sequence). The CDR3 runs to 15 residues.

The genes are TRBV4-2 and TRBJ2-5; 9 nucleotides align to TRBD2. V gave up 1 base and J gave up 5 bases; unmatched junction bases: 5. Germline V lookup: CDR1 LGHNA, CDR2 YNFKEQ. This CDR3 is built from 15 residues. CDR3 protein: CASSQGAGGRETQYF. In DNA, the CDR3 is TGTGCCAGCAGCCAAGGAGCGGGGGGACGGGAGACCCAGTACTTC.

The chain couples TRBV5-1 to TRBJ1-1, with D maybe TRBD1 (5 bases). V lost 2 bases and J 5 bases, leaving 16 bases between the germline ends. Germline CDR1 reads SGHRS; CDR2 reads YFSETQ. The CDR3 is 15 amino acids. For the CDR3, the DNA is TGCGCCAGCAGCTTATACCCGGGGGAGGGGACTGAAGCTTTCTTT. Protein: CASSLYPGEGTEAFF.

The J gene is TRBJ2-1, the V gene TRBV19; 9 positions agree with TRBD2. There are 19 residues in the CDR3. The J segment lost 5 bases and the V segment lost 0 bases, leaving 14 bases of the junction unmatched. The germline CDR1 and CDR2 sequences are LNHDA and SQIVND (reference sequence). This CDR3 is CASSIESSGGPVFDNEQFF. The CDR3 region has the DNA TGTGCCAGTAGTATAGAGTCAAGCGGGGGGCCAGTGTTTGACAATGAGCAGTTCTTC.

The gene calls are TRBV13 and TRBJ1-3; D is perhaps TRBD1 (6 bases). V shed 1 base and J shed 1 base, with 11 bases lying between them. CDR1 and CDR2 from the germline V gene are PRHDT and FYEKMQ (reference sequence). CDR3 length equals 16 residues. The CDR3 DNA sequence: TGTGCCAGCAGCTTAGAACAGGGAAGGTCTGGAAACACCATATATTTT. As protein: CASSLEQGRSGNTIYF.

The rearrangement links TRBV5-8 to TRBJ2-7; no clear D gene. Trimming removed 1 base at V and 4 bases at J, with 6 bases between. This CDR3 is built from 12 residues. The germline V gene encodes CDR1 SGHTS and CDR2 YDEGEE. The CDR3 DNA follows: TGTGCCAGCAGCTTGTGGGGTTACGAGCAGTACTTC. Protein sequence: CASSLWGYEQYF. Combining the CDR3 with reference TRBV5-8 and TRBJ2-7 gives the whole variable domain EAGVTQSPTHLIKTRGQQATLRCSPISGHTSVYWYQQALGLGLQFLLWYDEGEERNRGNFPPRFSGRQFPNYSSELNVNALELEDSALYLCASSLWGYEQYFGPGTRLTVT.

DNA of the CDR3: TGTGCCAGCAGTGTCTGGGGCTGGCCTTACGAGCAGTACTTC. This gives the protein CASSVWGWPYEQYF. The chain links TRBV2 to TRBJ2-7, with D possibly TRBD1 on 5 matching bases. Germline CDR1 reads SNHLY; CDR2 reads FYNNEI. The CDR3 totals 14 residues. V was trimmed by 4 bases and J by 4 bases, leaving 14 bases between them.

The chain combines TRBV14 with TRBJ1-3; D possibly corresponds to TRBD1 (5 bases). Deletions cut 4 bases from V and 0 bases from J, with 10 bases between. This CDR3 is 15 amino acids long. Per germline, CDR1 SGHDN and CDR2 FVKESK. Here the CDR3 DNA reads TGTGCCAGCAGCCCCTGGGGCAGCTCTGGAAACACCATATATTTT. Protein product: CASSPWGSSGNTIYF.

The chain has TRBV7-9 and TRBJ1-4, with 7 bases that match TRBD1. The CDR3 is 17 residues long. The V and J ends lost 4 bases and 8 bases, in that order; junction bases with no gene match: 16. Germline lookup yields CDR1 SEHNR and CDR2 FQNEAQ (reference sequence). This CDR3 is CASSSPTKGAGEEKLFF. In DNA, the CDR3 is TGTGCCAGCAGCTCCCCCACAAAGGGGGCTGGGGAGGAAAAACTGTTTTTT.

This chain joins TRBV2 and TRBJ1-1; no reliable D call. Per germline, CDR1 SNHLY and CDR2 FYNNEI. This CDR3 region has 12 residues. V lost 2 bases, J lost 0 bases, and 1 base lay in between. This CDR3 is CASSEMNTEAFF. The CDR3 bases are TGTGCCAGCAGTGAAATGAACACTGAAGCTTTCTTT.

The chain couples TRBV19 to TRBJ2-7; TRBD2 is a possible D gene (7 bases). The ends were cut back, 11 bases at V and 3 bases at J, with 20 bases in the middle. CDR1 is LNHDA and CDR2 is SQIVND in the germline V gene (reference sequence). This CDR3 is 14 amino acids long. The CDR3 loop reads CAGGGGAVGYEQYF. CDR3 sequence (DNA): TGTGCCGGAGGGGGGGGTGCGGTGGGCTACGAGCAGTACTTC.

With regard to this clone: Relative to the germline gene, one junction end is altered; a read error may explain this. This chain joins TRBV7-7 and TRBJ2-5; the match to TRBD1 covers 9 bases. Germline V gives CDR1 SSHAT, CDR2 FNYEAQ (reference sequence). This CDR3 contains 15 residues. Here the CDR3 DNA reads TGTGCTAGCAGCTCTTTGGGACAGGGTAGAGAGACCCAGTACTTC. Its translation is CASSSLGQGRETQYF.

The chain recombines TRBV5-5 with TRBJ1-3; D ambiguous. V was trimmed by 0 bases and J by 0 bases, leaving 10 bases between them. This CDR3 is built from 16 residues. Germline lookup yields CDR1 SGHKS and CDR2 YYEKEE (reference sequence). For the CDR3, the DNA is TGTGCCAGCAGCTTGGCAGGAGGCAGCTCTGGAAACACCATATATTTT. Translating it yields CASSLAGGSSGNTIYF.

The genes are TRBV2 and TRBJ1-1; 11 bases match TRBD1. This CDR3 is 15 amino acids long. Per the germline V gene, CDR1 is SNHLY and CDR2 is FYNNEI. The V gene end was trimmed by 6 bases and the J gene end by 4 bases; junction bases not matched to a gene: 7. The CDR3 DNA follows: TGTGCCAGCAGGCCGTCCGGGACAGGGGGCACTGAAGCTTTCTTT. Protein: CASRPSGTGGTEAFF. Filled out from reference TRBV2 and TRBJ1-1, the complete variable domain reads EPEVTQTPSHQVTQMGQEVILRCVPISNHLYFYWYRQILGQKVEFLVSFYNNEISEKSEIFDDQFSVERPDGSNFTLKIRSTKLEDSAMYFCASRPSGTGGTEAFFGQGTRLTVV.

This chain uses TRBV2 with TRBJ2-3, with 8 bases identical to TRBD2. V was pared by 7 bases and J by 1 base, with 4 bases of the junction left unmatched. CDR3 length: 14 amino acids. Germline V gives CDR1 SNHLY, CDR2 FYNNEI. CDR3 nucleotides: TGTGCCAGCACCCAGCGGGGGCGCACAGATACGCAGTATTTT. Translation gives CASTQRGRTDTQYF.

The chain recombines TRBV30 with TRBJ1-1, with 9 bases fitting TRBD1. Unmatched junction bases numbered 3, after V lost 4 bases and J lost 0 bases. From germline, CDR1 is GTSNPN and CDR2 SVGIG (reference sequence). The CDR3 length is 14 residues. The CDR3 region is CAWTRQGVNTEAFF. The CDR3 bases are TGTGCCTGGACCAGACAGGGGGTGAACACTGAAGCTTTCTTT. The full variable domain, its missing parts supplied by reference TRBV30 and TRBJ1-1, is SQTIHQWPATLVQPVGSPLSLECTVEGTSNPNLYWYRQAAGRGLQLLFYSVGIGQISSEVPQNLSASRPQDRQFILSSKKLLLSDSGFYLCAWTRQGVNTEAFFGQGTRLTVV.

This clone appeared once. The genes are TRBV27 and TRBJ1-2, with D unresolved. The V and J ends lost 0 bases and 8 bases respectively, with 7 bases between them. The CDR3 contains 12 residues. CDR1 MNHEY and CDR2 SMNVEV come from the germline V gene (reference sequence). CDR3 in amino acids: CASSLSGTGYTF. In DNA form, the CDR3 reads TGTGCCAGCAGTTTATCCGGAACGGGCTACACCTTC.

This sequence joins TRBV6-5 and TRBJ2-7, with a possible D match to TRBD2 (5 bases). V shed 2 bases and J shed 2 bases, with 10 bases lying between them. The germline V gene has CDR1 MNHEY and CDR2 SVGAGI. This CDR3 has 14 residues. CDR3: CASSYEGSTYEQYF. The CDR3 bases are TGTGCCAGCAGTTACGAGGGTTCGACCTACGAGCAGTACTTC.

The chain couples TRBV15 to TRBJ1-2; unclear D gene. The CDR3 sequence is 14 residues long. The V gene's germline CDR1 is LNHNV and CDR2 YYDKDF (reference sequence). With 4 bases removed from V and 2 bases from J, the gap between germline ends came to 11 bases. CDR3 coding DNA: TGTGCCACCAGCAAATCGGACGGCAACTATGGCTACACCTTC. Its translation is CATSKSDGNYGYTF.

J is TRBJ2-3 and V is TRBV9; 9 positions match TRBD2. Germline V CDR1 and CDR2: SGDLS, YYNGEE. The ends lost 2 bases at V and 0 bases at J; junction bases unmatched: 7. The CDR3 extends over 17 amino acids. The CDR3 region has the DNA TGTGCCAGCAGCGTTAGTAGCGGGGGCCTAAGCACAGATACGCAGTATTTT. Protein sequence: CASSVSSGGLSTDTQYF.

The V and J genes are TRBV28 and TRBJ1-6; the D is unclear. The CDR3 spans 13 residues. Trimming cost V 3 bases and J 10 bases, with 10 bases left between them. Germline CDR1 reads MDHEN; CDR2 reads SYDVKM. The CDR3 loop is CASSFVQPSPLHF. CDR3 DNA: TGTGCCAGCAGTTTTGTACAGCCATCACCCCTCCACTTT.

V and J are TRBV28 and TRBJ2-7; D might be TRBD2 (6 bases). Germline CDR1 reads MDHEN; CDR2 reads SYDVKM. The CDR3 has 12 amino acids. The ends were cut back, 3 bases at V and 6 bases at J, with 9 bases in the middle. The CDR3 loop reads CASSFGSGEQYF. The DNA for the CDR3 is TGTGCCAGCAGTTTCGGTAGCGGCGAGCAGTACTTC.

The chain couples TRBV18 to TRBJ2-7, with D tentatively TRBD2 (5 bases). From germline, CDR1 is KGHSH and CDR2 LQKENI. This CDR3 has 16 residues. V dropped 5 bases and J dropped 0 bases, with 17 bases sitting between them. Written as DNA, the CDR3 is TGTGCCAGCTCATCCTCCCGGGGATTAGTCTCCTACGAGCAGTACTTC. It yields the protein CASSSSRGLVSYEQYF.

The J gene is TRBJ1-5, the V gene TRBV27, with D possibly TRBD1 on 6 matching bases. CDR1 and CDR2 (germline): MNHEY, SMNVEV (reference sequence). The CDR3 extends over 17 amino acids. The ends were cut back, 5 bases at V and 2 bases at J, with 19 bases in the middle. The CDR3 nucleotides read TGTGCCAGCAGTATCACCCGGTCGCGACAGGGCAATCAGCCCCAGCATTTT. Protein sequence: CASSITRSRQGNQPQHF.